These 14 T cell receptor beta chains share one sample of origin, sequenced in a study of OX40 agonist ivuxolimab in advanced cancers. Some clones are missing from TCRdb's copy, which holds only in-frame ones; the method was immunoSEQ multiplex PCR. The top ten clones hold 0.33% of a sample with more than 70,000 clones, more than 75% of them seen once. The material sequenced was CD4+ or CD8+ T cells sorted from blood, taken in a trial of the OX40 agonist ivuxolimab. The receptors were sampled from an adult with an advanced solid tumor such as melanoma, head and neck, liver or kidney cancer.

This clone has a single count. CDR3 loop: CASSIAGTASYEQYF. The DNA for the CDR3 is TGTGCCAGTAGTATAGCCGGGACAGCGTCCTACGAGCAGTACTTC. This chain uses TRBV19 with TRBJ2-7; 7 bases fit TRBD1. V was pared by 1 base and J by 1 base, with 4 bases of the junction left unmatched. Per the germline V gene, CDR1 is LNHDA and CDR2 is SQIVND (reference sequence). This CDR3 region has 15 residues.

V and J are TRBV9 and TRBJ2-5; 12 bases line up with TRBD2. Trimming took 0 bases from V and 4 from J; bases not matched to a gene: 4. CDR1 is SGDLS, CDR2 YYNGEE, per germline. The CDR3 covers 16 residues. The DNA for the CDR3 is TGTGCCAGCAGCGTAGGTTTGGGACTAGCGGGAGAGACCCAGTACTTC. Its translation: CASSVGLGLAGETQYF.

The V gene is TRBV7-9, the J gene TRBJ2-5; D is tentatively TRBD1 or TRBD2 (5 bases each). Trimming shortened V by 5 bases and J by 2 bases, and 18 bases separated the two germline ends. The CDR3 covers 16 residues. Germline CDR1 and CDR2: SEHNR and FQNEAQ (reference sequence). The CDR3 bases are TGTGCCAGCAGCCCCCTGTGGGGGAAGGGTCAAGAGACCCAGTACTTC. It specifies CASSPLWGKGQETQYF. The whole variable domain, filled in from reference TRBV7-9 and TRBJ2-5, reads DTGVSQNPRHKITKRGQNVTFRCDPISEHNRLYWYRQTLGQGPEFLTYFQNEAQLEKSRLLSDRFSAERPKGSFSTLEIQRTEQGDSAMYLCASSPLWGKGQETQYFGPGTRLLVL.

The chain employs TRBV11-1 and TRBJ2-2; D may be TRBD1 (6 bases). CDR1 is SGHAT, CDR2 FQDESV, per germline (reference sequence). V lost 5 bases and J 1 base, leaving 8 bases between the germline ends. This CDR3 region has 14 residues. CDR3 DNA: TGTGCCAGCAGCCCGGGACAGAACACCGGGGAGCTGTTTTTT. This codes for CASSPGQNTGELFF.

This rearrangement joins TRBV7-2 to TRBJ2-7; D call uncertain. Germline V gene sequence: CDR1 SGHTA, CDR2 FQGNSA. The CDR3 runs 11 residues. Trimming took 6 bases from V and 3 from J, leaving 6 bases between them. Here the CDR3 reads CASSYRYEQYF. The CDR3 DNA is TGTGCCAGCAGTTATCGCTACGAGCAGTACTTC.

This clone was recorded only once. The rearrangement links TRBV5-6 to TRBJ1-6; tentatively, D is TRBD1 (5 bases). Looked up from germline, CDR1 is SGHDT and CDR2 is YYEEEE. With 1 base removed from V and 7 bases from J, the gap between germline ends came to 9 bases. The CDR3 has 14 amino acids. The DNA for the CDR3 is TGTGCCAGCAGCTTGCTAGCAGGGAATTCACCCCTCCACTTT. It translates to CASSLLAGNSPLHF.

The chain is built from TRBV28 and TRBJ1-2; TRBD1 matches at 8 bases. The V gene's germline CDR1 is MDHEN and CDR2 SYDVKM. The V gene end was trimmed by 4 bases and the J gene end by 5 bases; junction bases not matched to a gene: 9. The CDR3 is made up of 15 amino acids. The CDR3 region is CASSSAGTGSYGYTF. The CDR3 bases are TGTGCCAGCAGTTCAGCCGGGACAGGTTCTTATGGCTACACCTTC.

This chain links TRBV6-1 with TRBJ2-3; 9 nucleotides match TRBD2. Germline values: CDR1 MNHNS, CDR2 SASEGT. With 5 bases clipped from V and 1 base from J, the junction kept 4 bases outside the gene matches. The CDR3 contains 15 residues. The CDR3 DNA reads as TGTGCCAGCAGTATGGGACTAGCTGGCACAGATACGCAGTATTTT. It yields the protein CASSMGLAGTDTQYF.

The rearrangement joins TRBV7-9 to TRBJ2-7; possibly TRBD1 for D (5 bases). Trimming took off 3 bases at V and 4 bases at J, with 13 bases between the two ends. Germline V gives CDR1 SEHNR, CDR2 FQNEAQ (reference sequence). CDR3 length: 14 residues. In nucleotides, the CDR3 is TGTGCCAGCAGCTTGGCGCAGGGAATGTACGAGCAGTACTTC. It translates to CASSLAQGMYEQYF. Supplemented by reference TRBV7-9 and TRBJ2-7, the full variable domain reads DTGVSQNPRHKITKRGQNVTFRCDPISEHNRLYWYRQTLGQGPEFLTYFQNEAQLEKSRLLSDRFSAERPKGSFSTLEIQRTEQGDSAMYLCASSLAQGMYEQYFGPGTRLTVT.

The chain is built from TRBV5-4 and TRBJ2-5; D is ambiguous. This CDR3 is 13 amino acids long. Trimming left V 1 base short and J 1 base short, with 5 bases between. Germline loops: CDR1 SGHNT, CDR2 YYREEE (reference sequence). Written as DNA, the CDR3 is TGTGCCAGCAGCTTGCGGACCCAAGAGACCCAGTACTTC. Its translation is CASSLRTQETQYF. Looking up the rest from reference TRBV5-4 and TRBJ2-5 gives the full variable domain: ETGVTQSPTHLIKTRGQQVTLRCSSQSGHNTVSWYQQALGQGPQFIFQYYREEENGRGNFPPRFSGLQFPNYSSELNVNALELDDSALYLCASSLRTQETQYFGPGTRLLVL.

The V and J genes are TRBV7-3 and TRBJ2-3; the D is unclear. Looked up from germline, CDR1 is SGHTA and CDR2 is FQGTGA. This CDR3 has 13 amino acids. Trimming removed 5 bases at V and 2 bases at J, with 8 bases between. The CDR3 nucleotides read TGTGCCAGCAGCCGCGCGACCACAGATACGCAGTATTTT. This sequence encodes CASSRATTDTQYF. Using reference TRBV7-3 and TRBJ2-3 for the parts outside the CDR3, the full variable domain is GAGVSQTPSNKVTEKGKYVELRCDPISGHTALYWYRQSLGQGPEFLIYFQGTGAADDSGLPNDRFFAVRPEGSVSTLKIQRTERGDSAVYLCASSRATTDTQYFGPGTRLTVL.

The chain is built from TRBV5-4 and TRBJ2-1, with 11 nucleotides matching TRBD2. The CDR3 sequence is 19 residues long. Trimming removed 6 bases from V and 0 bases from J; junction bases left unmatched: 14. The germline V gene encodes CDR1 SGHNT and CDR2 YYREEE (reference sequence). Written as DNA, the CDR3 is TGTGCCAGCACCAGGACTTCCGGGACTAGCGGTTTCTCCTACAATGAGCAGTTCTTC. Amino acids: CASTRTSGTSGFSYNEQFF.

The chain recombines TRBV25-1 with TRBJ1-1; D is uncertain. Germline assignment: CDR1 MGHDK and CDR2 SYGVNS. The V gene lost 5 bases and the J gene lost 0 bases, with 10 bases spanning the gap. The CDR3 covers 14 residues. CDR3 loop: CASSNSPMNTEAFF. The CDR3 DNA follows: TGTGCCAGCAGTAACAGTCCCATGAACACTGAAGCTTTCTTT.

The chain couples TRBV7-2 to TRBJ2-7; 11 bases are a match to TRBD2. CDR1 SGHTA and CDR2 FQGNSA come from the germline V gene. The V segment lost 5 bases and the J segment 3 bases; nucleotides outside the gene matches: 6. The CDR3 covers 15 residues. The CDR3 sequence is CASSPAGTSGYEQYF. CDR3 coding DNA: TGTGCCAGCAGCCCAGCGGGGACTAGCGGCTACGAGCAGTACTTC.